One and the same sample provided the 4 T cell receptor beta chains below, sequenced in a study of blood T cell repertoires in COVID-19. Sequencing used immunoSEQ multiplex PCR; TCRdb keeps in-frame clones, though not all of them. In the table there are 160,000 or so clones, about 85% of which are singletons. The sample comprised peripheral blood. The source of these receptors is a man aged 40-49 years with acute or convalescent COVID-19.

This chain links TRBV30 with TRBJ1-6; no definite D call. Germline V gene sequence: CDR1 GTSNPN, CDR2 SVGIG (reference sequence). Trimming removed 1 base at V and 7 bases at J, with 8 bases between. The CDR3 is 13 residues long. The CDR3 DNA reads TGTGCCTGGAGTGGGCAGTCCAATTCACCCCTCCACTTT. Its protein is CAWSGQSNSPLHF.

The chain uses TRBV5-4 and TRBJ2-7, with 10 bases identical to TRBD2. CDR1 is SGHNT and CDR2 is YYREEE in the germline V gene (reference sequence). The CDR3 has 13 amino acids. Losses at the gene ends were 9 bases for V and 1 base for J; bases not matched to a gene: 4. The CDR3, as DNA: TGTGCCACGAAACTAGCGGGGTCCTACGAGCAGTACTTC. This sequence encodes CATKLAGSYEQYF. The complete variable domain, with remaining parts taken from reference TRBV5-4 and TRBJ2-7, reads ETGVTQSPTHLIKTRGQQVTLRCSSQSGHNTVSWYQQALGQGPQFIFQYYREEENGRGNFPPRFSGLQFPNYSSELNVNALELDDSALYLCATKLAGSYEQYFGPGTRLTVT.

The rearrangement links TRBV25-1 to TRBJ2-2, with D uncertain. The germline gives CDR1 MGHDK, CDR2 SYGVNS. The V end was cut by 1 base, the J end by 4 bases, with 7 bases between. The CDR3 length is 14 residues. This chain's CDR3 is CASSEFSTTGELFF. DNA of the CDR3: TGTGCCAGCAGTGAATTTAGTACCACCGGGGAGCTGTTTTTT.

This clone was recorded a few times. The rearrangement uses TRBV9 and TRBJ1-1; 7 nucleotides line up with TRBD1. This CDR3 has 14 amino acids. J lost 6 bases, V lost 2 bases, and 7 bases had no gene match. Germline V gives CDR1 SGDLS, CDR2 YYNGEE. The CDR3 region is CASSVTGKSAEAFF. CDR3 coding DNA: TGTGCCAGCAGCGTGACAGGGAAGTCGGCTGAAGCTTTCTTT. Variable domain in full (rest from reference TRBV9 and TRBJ1-1): DSGVTQTPKHLITATGQRVTLRCSPRSGDLSVYWYQQSLDQGLQFLIQYYNGEERAKGNILERFSAQQFPDLHSELNLSSLELGDSALYFCASSVTGKSAEAFFGQGTRLTVV.